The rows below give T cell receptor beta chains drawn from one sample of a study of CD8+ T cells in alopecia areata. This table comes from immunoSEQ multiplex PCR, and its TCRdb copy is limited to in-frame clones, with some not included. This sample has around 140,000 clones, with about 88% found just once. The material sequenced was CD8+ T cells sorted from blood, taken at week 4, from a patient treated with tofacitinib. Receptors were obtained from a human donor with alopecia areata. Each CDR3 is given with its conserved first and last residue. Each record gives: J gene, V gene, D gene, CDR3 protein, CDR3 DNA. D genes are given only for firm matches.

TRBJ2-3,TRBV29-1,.,CSVEAPAASTDTQYF,TGCAGCGTTGAAGCGCCAGCTGCTAGCACAGATACGCAGTATTTT
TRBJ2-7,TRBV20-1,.,CSAEGGRVQYF,TGCAGTGCTGAGGGCGGGCGCGTGCAGTACTTC
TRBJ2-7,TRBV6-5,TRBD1,CATRTGGHEQYF,TGTGCCACCCGGACAGGGGGCCACGAGCAGTACTTC
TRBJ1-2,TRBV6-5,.,CASSQGGYHYGYTF,TGTGCCAGCAGCCAAGGGGGATACCACTATGGCTACACCTTC
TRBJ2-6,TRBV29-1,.,CSVVAPTAFSGANVLTF,TGCAGCGTTGTTGCTCCGACAGCCTTCTCTGGGGCCAACGTCCTGACTTTC
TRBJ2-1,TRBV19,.,CASSISGWVSYNEQFF,TGTGCCAGTAGTATAAGCGGGTGGGTCTCCTACAATGAGCAGTTCTTC
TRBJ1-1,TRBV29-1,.,CSASSIMNTEAFF,TGCAGCGCCAGTTCCATCATGAACACTGAAGCTTTCTTT
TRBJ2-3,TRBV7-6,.,CASRAQGDHTDTQYF,TGTGCCAGCAGGGCACAGGGCGACCATACAGATACGCAGTATTTT
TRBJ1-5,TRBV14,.,CASSQGGFGQPQHF,TGTGCCAGCAGCCAAGGGGGGTTTGGTCAGCCCCAGCATTTT
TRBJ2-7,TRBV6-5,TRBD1,CASSYGTGVEQYF,TGTGCCAGCAGTTACGGGACAGGGGTCGAGCAGTACTTC